The 15 T cell receptor beta chains reported below all come from one sample, sequenced in a study of response to subunit inactivated influenza vaccine (dated by TCRdb to 2017 to 2018). The protocol used for the library was RT-PCR. Sequencing used an Illumina HiSeq 2500. The public reads were quality trimmed at Q25 with fastp and then assembled into clones with MiXCR by TCRdb, keeping productive beta chains. A single entry per CDR3 protein holds the most common genes and DNA from its merged rows. The sample has around 530,000 distinct CDR3 sequences on record, approximately 15% of them singletons. The top ten hold less than 4% of the sample. The source material was CD4+ T cells sorted from PBMCs, sampled roughly 24 months after vaccination. These receptors came from a man in his fifties or sixties who received an inactivated influenza vaccine. Donor details come from another sample of the same person, matched by shared clones.

The chain recombines TRBV20-1 with TRBJ1-5, with D maybe TRBD1 (5 bases). The germline gives CDR1 DFQATT, CDR2 SNEGSKA (reference sequence). V dropped 0 bases and J dropped 6 bases, with 15 bases sitting between them. The CDR3 runs 15 residues. Written as DNA, the CDR3 is TGCAGTGCTAGAGATCAGTGGACAATTGGTCAGCCCCAGCATTTT. Translation gives CSARDQWTIGQPQHF.

This clonotype showed up many times. The chain couples TRBV25-1 to TRBJ2-5, with D perhaps matching TRBD1 (5 bases). Per germline, CDR1 MGHDK and CDR2 SYGVNS. The CDR3 is 14 amino acids. The V and J ends lost 6 bases and 1 base respectively, with 12 bases between them. The CDR3 here is CASSRSRVQETQYF. The CDR3 nucleotides are TGTGCCAGCAGCAGAAGCAGGGTCCAAGAGACCCAGTACTTC.

This clonotype was counted between two and nine times. Written as DNA, the CDR3 is TGTGCCAGCAGTTACCTCGGGGGGCCGGTAATCGGGGAGCTGTTTTTT. Translated: CASSYLGGPVIGELFF. The gene calls are TRBV6-2 or TRBV6-3 and TRBJ2-2, with D tentatively TRBD2 (7 bases). The CDR3 is made up of 16 amino acids. Germline values: CDR1 MNHEY, CDR2 SVGEGT. Trimming shortened V by 2 bases and J by 7 bases, and 17 bases separated the two germline ends.

The table lists this clonotype with many counts. The genes are TRBV10-3 and TRBJ2-7; TRBD1 agrees at 12 bases. Per germline, CDR1 ENHRY and CDR2 SYGVKD. The CDR3 loop spans 15 amino acids. V trimming: 5 bases; J trimming: 7 bases; junction bases outside the gene matches: 9. CDR3 sequence (DNA): TGTGCCATCAGTAGTCCGGGACAGGGGGCTTATGAGCAGTACTTC. It codes for CAISSPGQGAYEQYF.

This chain links TRBV20-1 with TRBJ2-4, with TRBD2 matching 9 bases. CDR1 is DFQATT and CDR2 is SNEGSKA in the germline V gene (reference sequence). The CDR3 is made up of 20 amino acids. With 1 base clipped from V and 1 base from J, the junction kept 17 bases outside the gene matches. CDR3 loop: CSARVGGLAGTYGAKNIQYF. CDR3 DNA sequence: TGCAGTGCTAGAGTGGGGGGGCTAGCGGGGACCTACGGGGCCAAAAACATTCAGTACTTC.

This clonotype was picked up many times. This rearrangement joins TRBV4-2 to TRBJ2-3; 8 nucleotides match TRBD2. The trim removed 1 base at V and 5 bases at J, leaving 11 bases unmatched. Germline-derived CDR1 and CDR2 are LGHNA and YNFKEQ. The CDR3 is made up of 17 amino acids. The CDR3 coding sequence is TGTGCCAGCAGCCAAGCTCCCTGGACTAGCCCGGGAGATACGCAGTATTTT. This encodes CASSQAPWTSPGDTQYF.

The chain joins TRBV7-2 to TRBJ2-1; 14 bases are shared with TRBD2. CDR3 length: 14 residues. V lost 5 bases to trimming and J lost 8 bases; unmatched junction nucleotides: 2. Germline CDR1 is SGHTA and CDR2 is FQGNSA. In nucleotides, the CDR3 is TGTGCCAGCAGCACGGGACTAGCGGGAGATGAGCAGTTCTTC. Its translation is CASSTGLAGDEQFF. The whole variable domain, filled in from reference TRBV7-2 and TRBJ2-1, reads GAGVSQSPSNKVTEKGKDVELRCDPISGHTALYWYRQSLGQGLEFLIYFQGNSAPDKSGLPSDRFSAERTGGSVSTLTIQRTQQEDSAVYLCASSTGLAGDEQFFGPGTRLTVL.

The chain is built from TRBV7-8 and TRBJ2-7, with no clear D. Germline CDR1 reads SGHVS; CDR2 reads FQNEAQ. Trimming cost V 4 bases and J 9 bases, with 16 bases left between them. CDR3 length: 13 amino acids. The CDR3 sequence: CASSSRIDFGQYF. As DNA, the CDR3 is TGTGCCAGCAGCTCCCGGATAGACTTCGGGCAGTACTTC.

This clonotype appeared a few times. V usage is TRBV11-2 and J usage is TRBJ2-1, with 12 bases matching TRBD2. Germline V CDR1 and CDR2: SGHAT, FQNNGV. The V and J ends lost 6 bases and 0 bases, in that order; junction bases with no gene match: 18. CDR3 length: 21 residues. CDR3: CASRTSGRIVPARSSYNEQFF. CDR3 DNA sequence: TGTGCCAGCAGGACTAGCGGGAGAATCGTCCCCGCACGTAGCTCCTACAATGAGCAGTTCTTC.

The rearrangement joins TRBV5-1 to TRBJ2-7; D might be TRBD1 or TRBD2, each matching 5 bases. There are 17 residues in the CDR3. CDR1 SGHRS and CDR2 YFSETQ come from the germline V gene. V dropped 0 bases and J dropped 4 bases, with 20 bases sitting between them. The CDR3 protein is CASSLEGRGARTYEQYF. CDR3 in DNA: TGCGCCAGCAGCTTGGAGGGTAGGGGCGCGAGGACTTACGAGCAGTACTTC.

The chain's CDR3 is CASSRSHEQYF. The CDR3 DNA sequence: TGTGCCAGCAGTAGATCCCACGAGCAGTACTTC. This chain joins TRBV12-3 or TRBV12-4 and TRBJ2-7, with D unclear. The CDR3 sequence is 11 residues long. V was pared by 5 bases and J by 5 bases, with 7 bases between.

The J gene is TRBJ2-2, the V gene TRBV7-2; 7 bases fit TRBD1. This CDR3 has 14 amino acids. Per germline, CDR1 SGHTA and CDR2 FQGNSA. The V segment lost 1 base and the J segment 5 bases; nucleotides outside the gene matches: 1. This CDR3 is CASSLVQGTGELFF. The CDR3 nucleotides are TGTGCCAGCAGCTTAGTACAGGGGACCGGGGAGCTGTTTTTT.

This clonotype has only a few counts. The V gene is TRBV5-1, the J gene TRBJ2-1; D is uncertain. With 1 base removed from V and 7 bases from J, the gap between germline ends came to 12 bases. Germline values: CDR1 SGHRS, CDR2 YFSETQ. The CDR3 is 14 amino acids. CDR3 sequence: CASSLRPHGNEQFF. Here the CDR3 DNA reads TGCGCCAGCAGCTTGAGACCGCACGGGAATGAGCAGTTCTTC. Using reference TRBV5-1 and TRBJ2-1 for the parts outside the CDR3, the full variable domain is KAGVTQTPRYLIKTRGQQVTLSCSPISGHRSVSWYQQTPGQGLQFLFEYFSETQRNKGNFPGRFSGRQFSNSRSEMNVSTLELGDSALYLCASSLRPHGNEQFFGPGTRLTVL.

This CDR3 is CASRLQLAGGPYEQYF. For the CDR3, the DNA is TGTGCCAGCAGGCTACAACTAGCGGGGGGCCCCTACGAGCAGTACTTC. This sequence joins TRBV3-1 and TRBJ2-7, with TRBD2 matching 12 bases. Losses at the gene ends were 6 bases for V and 2 bases for J; bases not matched to a gene: 8. This CDR3 is 16 amino acids long. Looked up from germline, CDR1 is LGHDT and CDR2 is YNNKEL (reference sequence).

This clonotype has only a few counts. The rearrangement uses TRBV7-2 and TRBJ2-4, with TRBD2 as a possible D gene (6 bases). Germline values: CDR1 SGHTA, CDR2 FQGNSA. V was clipped by 3 bases and J by 8 bases, with 17 bases between them. This CDR3 contains 15 residues. As DNA, the CDR3 is TGTGCCAGCAGCTTCTACGCGGGAAAAGGGGACATTCAGTACTTC. This encodes CASSFYAGKGDIQYF.